The text below deals with one T cell receptor beta chain. Antigen unknown. The data belong to a study of OX40 agonist ivuxolimab in advanced cancers. Findings of the study overall: Expanded clones were, on average, more numerous among CD8+ T cells than CD4+.

Only in-frame clones appear in the TCRdb table, and some are missing; sequencing was by immunoSEQ multiplex PCR. This table has about 72,000 clones, about 89% appearing once. This clonotype was obtained from an adult with an advanced solid tumor such as melanoma, head and neck, liver or kidney cancer. Sequences were derived from CD4+ or CD8+ T cells sorted from blood, sampled in a trial of the OX40 agonist ivuxolimab.

The CDR3 is CASSEAYLPGRVNSPLHF. The CDR3 DNA sequence: TGTGCCAGCAGCGAAGCCTACCTCCCAGGAAGGGTGAATTCACCCCTCCACTTT. The chain is built from TRBV4-2 and TRBJ1-6; D gene unclear. The CDR3 covers 18 residues. Germline CDR1 reads LGHNA; CDR2 reads YNFKEQ. V was trimmed by 5 bases and J by 7 bases, leaving 24 bases between them.